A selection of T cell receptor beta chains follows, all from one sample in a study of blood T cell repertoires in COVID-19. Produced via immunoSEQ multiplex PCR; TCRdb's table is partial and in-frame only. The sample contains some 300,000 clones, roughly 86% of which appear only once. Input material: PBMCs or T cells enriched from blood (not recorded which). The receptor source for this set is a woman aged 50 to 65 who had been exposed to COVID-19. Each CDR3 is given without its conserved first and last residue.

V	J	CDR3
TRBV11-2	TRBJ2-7	ASSLERGPAYEQY
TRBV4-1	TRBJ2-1	ASSQLGQGGDEQF
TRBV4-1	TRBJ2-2	ASSQGPQGSRAGELF
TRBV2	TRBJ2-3	ASSEVSGEQDTQY
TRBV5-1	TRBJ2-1	ASSPLTSGGVGEQF
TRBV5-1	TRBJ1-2	ASSFQGTSAYGYT
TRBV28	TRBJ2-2	ASSRDTDTGELF
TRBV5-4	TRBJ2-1	ASSAQRGGLHEQF
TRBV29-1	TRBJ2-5	SVDRGHGETQY
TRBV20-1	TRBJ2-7	SARYSSEQY
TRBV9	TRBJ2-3	ASSDVTNSYSDTQY
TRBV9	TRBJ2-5	ASSFQTGGGQETQY
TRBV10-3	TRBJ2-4	AISEEPGGAKNIQY
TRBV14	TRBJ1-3	ASSRLGTGGGNTIY
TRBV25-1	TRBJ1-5	ASRGCGDRGQPQH
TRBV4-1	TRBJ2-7	ASSLGTVSSYEQY
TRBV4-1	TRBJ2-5	ASSLLPRGAGVETQY
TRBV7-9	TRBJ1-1	ASSFSGTTYHTEAF
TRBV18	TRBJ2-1	ASSPLGQVGKREQF
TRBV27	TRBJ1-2	ASSTLDRVLNYGYT
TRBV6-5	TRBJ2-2	ATSGQTVGELF
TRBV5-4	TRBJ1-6	ASSSWGGELNSPLH
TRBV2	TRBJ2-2	ASSSDSTGELF
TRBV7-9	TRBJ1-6	ASSLAGTGGGSLH
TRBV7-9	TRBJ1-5	ASSGERTGSFINQPQH
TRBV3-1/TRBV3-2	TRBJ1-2	ASSQDFGASLT
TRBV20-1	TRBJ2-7	SANDRLYYEQY
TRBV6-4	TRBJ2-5	ASTGTAPETQY
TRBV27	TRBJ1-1	ASRTGTVNTEAF
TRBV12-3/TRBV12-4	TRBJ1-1	ASSPPKNTEAF
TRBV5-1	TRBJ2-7	ASSNTGGSYEQY
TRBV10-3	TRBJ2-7	ATEGLAGGTSYEQY
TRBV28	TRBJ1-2	AIGSTVHYGYT
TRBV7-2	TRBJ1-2	ASSLGPGQGYGYT
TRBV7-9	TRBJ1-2	ASSLAGVYGYT
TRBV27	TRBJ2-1	ASSFPGTSGGAYSAYNEQF
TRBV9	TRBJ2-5	ASSVVAGGQETQY
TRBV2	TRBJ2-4	ASSSDSGSKNIQY
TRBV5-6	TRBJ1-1	ASSLEGGRGEAF
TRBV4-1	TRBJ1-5	ASSQVRGIQPQH
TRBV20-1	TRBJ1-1	MQSGNTEAF
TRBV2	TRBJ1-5	ASSGLLRDSLPRKPQH
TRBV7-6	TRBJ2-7	ASSPRRTGTEQY
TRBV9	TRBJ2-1	ASSVRSGGYNEQF
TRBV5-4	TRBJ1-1	ASSPNTNTEAF
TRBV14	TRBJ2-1	ASSPFMTGVRF
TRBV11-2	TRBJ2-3	ASATTDTQY
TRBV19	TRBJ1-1	ASTITWQNTEAF
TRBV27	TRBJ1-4	ASSLSKLANEKLF
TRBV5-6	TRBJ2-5	ASSLRGNQETQY
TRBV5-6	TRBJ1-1	ASSRWGQELFRAEAF
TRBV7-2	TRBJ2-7	ASSLADRGAYEQY
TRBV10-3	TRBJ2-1	AISVVAGAPYNEQF
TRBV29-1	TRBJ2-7	SGGASHEQY
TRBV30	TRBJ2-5	AWSGGGGQLETQY
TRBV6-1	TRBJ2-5	ASSEGFGAQETQY
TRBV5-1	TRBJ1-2	ASRSGGSSYGYT